The subject of this entry is one T cell receptor beta chain. No antigen is known for it. CDR1 and CDR2 (germline): SGHVS, FNYEAQ. V lost 4 bases, J lost 1 base, and 7 bases lay in between. The CDR3 consists of 13 residues. Both 60 Vbeta primers and 13 Jbeta primers went into the PCR. Sequencing used immunoSEQ multiplex PCR; TCRdb keeps in-frame clones, though not all of them. The sample carries some 150,000 clones, about 80% recorded once. This sample was included in a study of cytomegalovirus exposure and HLA in healthy donors. Broader study findings: Using the classifier, cytomegalovirus status was reportedly diagnosed with high specificity and sensitivity.

The specimen was PBMCs. The chain uses TRBV7-6 and TRBJ1-1, with D maybe TRBD1 (5 bases). The sequence derives from a man younger than 30 in good health and CMV-seropositive. The CDR3 coding sequence is TGTGCCAGCAGCTCCCAGGGGAACACTGAAGCTTTCTTT. Its translation is CASSSQGNTEAFF.